This entry lists 3 T cell receptor beta chains sequenced from one sample in a study of PD-1 blockade in classical Hodgkin lymphoma. Produced via immunoSEQ multiplex PCR; TCRdb's table is partial and in-frame only. The sample carries around 45,000 clones, about nine tenths recorded once. Each patient relapsed following autologous stem cell transplantation, and prior brentuximab vedotin exposure differed. The sequenced sample was peripheral blood mononuclear cells (PBMCs), obtained at baseline. The receptors stem from a human donor with classical Hodgkin lymphoma.

The gene calls are TRBV21-1 and TRBJ1-5. TRBV21-1 is assigned pseudogene status. The CDR3 extends over 14 amino acids. The CDR3 DNA sequence: TGTGCCAGCAGCAAAAAGGCACGGAATCAGCCCCAGCATTTT. The encoded protein is CASSKKARNQPQHF.

The table lists this clone with a count of one. The rearrangement links TRBV5-1 to TRBJ1-1; D remains unclear. Germline V gene sequence: CDR1 SGHRS, CDR2 YFSETQ. V lost 4 bases, J lost 1 base, and 14 bases lay in between. The CDR3 covers 15 residues. CDR3 residues: CASSPGLGGNTEAFF. In DNA, the CDR3 is TGCGCCAGCAGCCCGGGTTTAGGTGGGAACACTGAAGCTTTCTTT.

The chain is built from TRBV5-1 and TRBJ1-1, with TRBD1 as a possible D gene (6 bases). The germline V gene has CDR1 SGHRS and CDR2 YFSETQ. Trimming cost V 4 bases and J 7 bases, with 17 bases left between them. CDR3 length: 14 residues. The CDR3 here is CASSGGTTVLEAFF. CDR3 DNA sequence: TGCGCCAGCAGCGGCGGGACAACCGTTCTTGAAGCTTTCTTT. Based on the CDR3 plus reference TRBV5-1 and TRBJ1-1, the full variable domain is KAGVTQTPRYLIKTRGQQVTLSCSPISGHRSVSWYQQTPGQGLQFLFEYFSETQRNKGNFPGRFSGRQFSNSRSEMNVSTLELGDSALYLCASSGGTTVLEAFFGQGTRLTVV.